This T cell receptor beta chain emerged from a study of blood T cell repertoires in COVID-19. About the study: Collection of acute and convalescent COVID-19 samples took place in the United States, Italy and Spain. The cDNA or gDNA used as material had been derived from T cells, B-cell-depleted T cells, or PBMCs.

In the original workflow: Counts of nucleated cells, estimated from reference gene primer amplification, were obtained. The data were produced by immunoSEQ multiplex PCR, yet TCRdb's version contains in-frame clones alone and is incomplete. V, J and clone size reflect that table, while D and trimming were determined from the DNA. Altogether some 65,000 clones are present, 85% to 90% being singletons, with the ten largest covering around 3.2%. Sequencing was done on a sample of peripheral blood. The sequence was obtained from an older man with acute or convalescent COVID-19.

CDR3 nucleotide sequence: TGTGCCAGCAGCGCCCCACAGGGGGCGGACATTCAGTACTTC. This gives the protein CASSAPQGADIQYF. The chain has TRBV9 and TRBJ2-4; 9 bases are shared with TRBD1. After removal of 3 bases from V and 8 bases from J, the junction contained 6 bases not matched to a gene. The CDR3 consists of 14 residues. The germline gives CDR1 SGDLS, CDR2 YYNGEE.